Listed here are 32 T cell receptor beta chains from one sample, sequenced in a study of cytotoxic CD8 clonotypes in ibrutinib-treated CLL. Method: immunoSEQ multiplex PCR; TCRdb's copy keeps in-frame clones and lacks some. The sample lists around 140,000 clones, roughly 77% occurring once. Sequences were derived from PBMCs, sampled after 12 months of ibrutinib treatment. The receptors originated from a human donor with chronic lymphocytic leukemia.

The chain carries TRBV7-2 and TRBJ1-5, with D perhaps TRBD1 (5 bases). The CDR3 extends over 16 amino acids. Germline CDR1 SGHTA, CDR2 FQGNSA. Trimming pared 1 base from V and 2 bases from J, leaving 12 bases between. The CDR3 is CASSLDWGNGNQPQHF. CDR3 DNA: TGTGCCAGCAGCTTAGACTGGGGGAATGGCAATCAGCCCCAGCATTTT.

The V call is TRBV9, the J call TRBJ2-3; the match to TRBD2 covers 7 bases. V lost 3 bases, J lost 5 bases, and 12 bases stayed unmatched. The CDR3 length is 16 residues. CDR1 is SGDLS and CDR2 is YYNGEE in the germline V gene. CDR3 sequence reads: CASSGTIGTKKDTQYF. The CDR3 coding sequence is TGTGCCAGCAGCGGCACAATCGGGACTAAGAAAGATACGCAGTATTTT.

In this sample, this clone turned up a few times. This rearrangement joins TRBV7-3 to TRBJ2-1; 9 bases line up with TRBD2. V trimming: 1 base; J trimming: 6 bases; junction bases outside the gene matches: 4. The germline gives CDR1 SGHTA, CDR2 FQGTGA. The CDR3 spans 15 residues. CDR3 sequence: CASSLKLAGFNEQFF. The CDR3 DNA follows: TGTGCCAGCAGCTTAAAACTAGCGGGTTTCAATGAGCAGTTCTTC.

This clone was observed a few times. V usage is TRBV7-9 and J usage is TRBJ1-1, with D unresolved. The CDR3 has 12 residues. In germline, CDR1 is SEHNR, CDR2 FQNEAQ (reference sequence). V shed 8 bases and J shed 7 bases, with 14 bases lying between them. CDR3 sequence (DNA): TGTGCCAGCGTACTACAGACGGATGAAGCTTTCTTT. Translating it yields CASVLQTDEAFF.

This clone was seen a few times. The chain recombines TRBV19 with TRBJ1-2; D is possibly TRBD1 (5 bases). V lost 3 bases to trimming and J lost 5 bases, with 10 bases between them. Germline V CDR1 and CDR2: LNHDA, SQIVND (reference sequence). This CDR3 region has 13 residues. The CDR3 here is CASSIRGPYGYTF. In DNA form, the CDR3 reads TGTGCCAGTAGTATTAGGGGCCCTTATGGCTACACCTTC.

The V and J genes are TRBV6-1 and TRBJ1-6; D is unresolved. CDR1 and CDR2 from the germline V gene are MNHNS and SASEGT. The CDR3 is made up of 15 amino acids. V dropped 0 bases and J dropped 7 bases, with 10 bases sitting between them. In nucleotides, the CDR3 is TGTGCCAGCAGTGAAGCGCTACAGATGAATTCACCCCTCCACTTT. This translates into CASSEALQMNSPLHF.

The chain couples TRBV19 to TRBJ2-3; D not certain. CDR3 size: 13 residues. CDR1 and CDR2 from the germline V gene are LNHDA and SQIVND (reference sequence). With 1 base removed from V and 0 bases from J, the gap between germline ends came to 2 bases. The CDR3 sequence: CASSIGSTDTQYF. CDR3 sequence (DNA): TGTGCCAGTAGTATAGGGAGCACAGATACGCAGTATTTT.

This clone was recorded a few times. The gene calls are TRBV5-5 and TRBJ1-1; D unclear. This CDR3 is built from 14 residues. V lost 4 bases and J lost 2, with 12 bases in between. From germline, CDR1 is SGHKS and CDR2 YYEKEE (reference sequence). The CDR3 sequence: CASSVVRLNTEAFF. The CDR3 DNA is TGTGCCAGCAGCGTGGTCAGGTTAAACACTGAAGCTTTCTTT.

This clone was counted a few times. The rearrangement joins TRBV25-1 to TRBJ1-2; 8 positions match TRBD1. This CDR3 has 13 residues. The trim removed 8 bases at V and 6 bases at J, leaving 8 bases unmatched. Germline lookup yields CDR1 MGHDK and CDR2 SYGVNS. This CDR3 reads CASHRQGQDGYTF. The CDR3 DNA sequence: TGTGCCAGCCATCGACAGGGACAGGATGGCTACACCTTC.

V is TRBV27 and J is TRBJ2-3; D is perhaps TRBD1 or TRBD2 (5 bases each). V was shortened by 5 bases and J by 2 bases, with 14 bases between the two germline ends. This CDR3 is built from 15 residues. From germline, CDR1 is MNHEY and CDR2 SMNVEV (reference sequence). Here the CDR3 DNA reads TGTGCCAGCAGTAAAACCGGGACCACCACAGATACGCAGTATTTT. Amino acid sequence: CASSKTGTTTDTQYF.

This clone was counted a single time. A read error may account for a junction end that differs from germline. The gene calls are TRBV18 and TRBJ2-3; no firm D call. CDR1 is KGHSH, CDR2 LQKENI, per germline. This CDR3 is built from 9 residues. The CDR3 region is CASSPPSSF. CDR3 nucleotide sequence: TGTGCCAGCTCACCACCGTCATCGTTT.

This clone was counted ten times or more. The rearrangement uses TRBV7-2 and TRBJ1-1; D call uncertain. The CDR3 spans 16 residues. Per germline, CDR1 SGHTA and CDR2 FQGNSA. The ends were cut back, 1 base at V and 0 bases at J, with 12 bases in the middle. The CDR3: CASSLVFGSVNTEAFF. Here the CDR3 DNA reads TGTGCCAGCAGCTTAGTTTTCGGCAGTGTGAACACTGAAGCTTTCTTT.

The genes are TRBV7-6 and TRBJ2-3; D may be TRBD2 (6 bases). The germline V gene has CDR1 SGHVS and CDR2 FNYEAQ. Trimming pared 1 base from V and 1 base from J, leaving 21 bases between. The CDR3 loop spans 19 amino acids. The CDR3 sequence: CASSLVSGPQHGGTDTQYF. CDR3 DNA: TGTGCCAGCAGCTTAGTTAGCGGTCCTCAACACGGGGGCACAGATACGCAGTATTTT.

The chain couples TRBV6-5 to TRBJ1-1; TRBD1 is a possible D gene (5 bases). Germline V gene data show CDR1 as MNHEY and CDR2 as SVGAGI. Deletions cut 6 bases from V and 8 bases from J, with 10 bases between. CDR3 size: 11 residues. DNA for the CDR3: TGTGCCAGCAGGCAGGGAGCAGAAGCTTTCTTT. It yields the protein CASRQGAEAFF.

In this sample, this clone turned up a few times. The DNA for the CDR3 is TGTGCCAGCGGACTAGACAGAGGGGTTAATGAAAAACTGTTTTTT. Translation gives CASGLDRGVNEKLFF. The J gene is TRBJ1-4, the V gene TRBV27; D possibly corresponds to TRBD1 (5 bases). Germline V gene lookup returns CDR1 MNHEY and CDR2 SMNVEV (reference sequence). This CDR3 is built from 15 residues. Trimming took off 8 bases at V and 4 bases at J, with 17 bases between the two ends.

The chain links TRBV15 to TRBJ2-7; D possibly corresponds to TRBD1 (6 bases). With 0 bases removed from V and 3 bases from J, the gap between germline ends came to 9 bases. The CDR3 is 14 residues long. Germline CDR1 reads LNHNV; CDR2 reads YYDKDF (reference sequence). The CDR3 region is CATSREWDNYEQYF. The CDR3 DNA sequence: TGTGCCACCAGCAGAGAGTGGGACAACTACGAGCAGTACTTC.

The chain has TRBV7-2 and TRBJ1-1, with 11 bases lining up with TRBD1. With V trimmed by 1 base and J by 7 bases, 17 bases remained unmatched. Germline CDR1 and CDR2: SGHTA and FQGNSA. The CDR3 has 19 amino acids. Here the CDR3 DNA reads TGTGCCAGCAGCTTAGGAGCTACGGCTTGGGACAGGGGGAGACTTGAAGCTTTCTTT. As protein: CASSLGATAWDRGRLEAFF.

The gene calls are TRBV2 and TRBJ1-2; the match to TRBD1 covers 9 bases. CDR1 SNHLY and CDR2 FYNNEI come from the germline V gene. The CDR3 has 15 amino acids. Trimming removed 7 bases from V and 5 bases from J; junction bases left unmatched: 11. The CDR3: CASKEPGQGWYGYTF. The CDR3 DNA reads as TGTGCCAGCAAAGAACCGGGACAGGGATGGTATGGCTACACCTTC. The complete variable domain, with remaining parts taken from reference TRBV2 and TRBJ1-2, reads EPEVTQTPSHQVTQMGQEVILRCVPISNHLYFYWYRQILGQKVEFLVSFYNNEISEKSEIFDDQFSVERPDGSNFTLKIRSTKLEDSAMYFCASKEPGQGWYGYTFGSGTRLTVV.

CDR3 loop: CASSSGGRGVAPLHF. The CDR3 DNA is TGTGCCAGCAGTTCGGGGGGCAGGGGAGTGGCACCCCTCCACTTT. The chain links TRBV28 to TRBJ1-6, with a weak D call TRBD1 (6 bases). This CDR3 has 15 residues. Deletions cut 4 bases from V and 11 bases from J, with 18 bases between. Germline V gives CDR1 MDHEN, CDR2 SYDVKM. Combining the CDR3 with reference TRBV28 and TRBJ1-6 gives the whole variable domain DVKVTQSSRYLVKRTGEKVFLECVQDMDHENMFWYRQDPGLGLRLIYFSYDVKMKEKGDIPEGYSVSREKKERFSLILESASTNQTSMYLCASSSGGRGVAPLHFGNGTRLTVT.

This rearrangement joins TRBV9 to TRBJ2-1; D is unresolved. V shed 1 base and J shed 0 bases, with 8 bases lying between them. Germline lookup yields CDR1 SGDLS and CDR2 YYNGEE. There are 15 residues in the CDR3. The chain's CDR3 is CASSVSLNSYNEQFF. CDR3 coding DNA: TGTGCCAGCAGCGTATCTCTGAACTCCTACAATGAGCAGTTCTTC. Looking up the rest from reference TRBV9 and TRBJ2-1 gives the full variable domain: DSGVTQTPKHLITATGQRVTLRCSPRSGDLSVYWYQQSLDQGLQFLIQYYNGEERAKGNILERFSAQQFPDLHSELNLSSLELGDSALYFCASSVSLNSYNEQFFGPGTRLTVL.

This chain joins TRBV7-9 and TRBJ2-1; D gene unclear. The CDR3 is 17 residues long. CDR1 SEHNR and CDR2 FQNEAQ come from the germline V gene (reference sequence). V shed 0 bases and J shed 0 bases, with 12 bases lying between them. The CDR3 loop is CASSLAQTESSYNEQFF. CDR3 in DNA: TGTGCCAGCAGCTTAGCACAGACTGAAAGCTCCTACAATGAGCAGTTCTTC. Full variable domain (rest looked up from reference TRBV7-9 and TRBJ2-1): DTGVSQNPRHKITKRGQNVTFRCDPISEHNRLYWYRQTLGQGPEFLTYFQNEAQLEKSRLLSDRFSAERPKGSFSTLEIQRTEQGDSAMYLCASSLAQTESSYNEQFFGPGTRLTVL.

The rearrangement uses TRBV6-6 and TRBJ2-5; a weak D match, TRBD2 (5 bases). With 2 bases removed from V and 3 bases from J, the gap between germline ends came to 7 bases. The length of the CDR3 is 13 residues. CDR1 and CDR2 (germline): MNHNY, SVGAGI (reference sequence). The CDR3: CASSYSGKETQYF. In DNA, the CDR3 is TGTGCCAGCAGTTACAGCGGTAAAGAGACCCAGTACTTC.

Only one count was recorded for this clone. This sequence joins TRBV23-1 and TRBJ1-4, with D tentatively TRBD1 (5 bases). TRBV23-1 is noted as an ORF with a role that remains uncertain. The CDR3 is 14 residues long. V dropped 1 base and J dropped 10 bases, with 13 bases sitting between them. The CDR3 here is CASSQLGEGGKLFF. The DNA of the CDR3 is TGCGCCAGCAGTCAATTAGGGGAGGGTGGAAAACTGTTTTTT.

This clone has only one observation. The CDR3 here is CASSLRGTSGETQYF. The CDR3 bases are TGTGCCAGCAGCCTGAGGGGGACTAGCGGAGAGACCCAGTACTTC. V and J are TRBV11-3 and TRBJ2-5; 11 nucleotides align to TRBD2. With 5 bases clipped from V and 4 bases from J, the junction kept 6 bases outside the gene matches. CDR3 length equals 15 residues. Germline CDR1 reads SGHNT; CDR2 reads YENEEA.

This clone showed up just a few times. The chain has TRBV19 and TRBJ1-5, with D hard to call. Trimming stripped 2 bases from V and 4 bases from J, with 6 bases between. Germline V gene data show CDR1 as LNHDA and CDR2 as SQIVND (reference sequence). The CDR3 runs 13 residues. CDR3 sequence (DNA): TGTGCCAGTAGTATATATGGAAATCAGCCCCAGCATTTT. It specifies CASSIYGNQPQHF.

This clone was observed a single time. The J gene is TRBJ2-3, the V gene TRBV5-4; maybe TRBD2 (5 bases). The length of the CDR3 is 14 residues. Trimming took off 3 bases at V and 6 bases at J, with 14 bases between the two ends. Germline V lookup: CDR1 SGHNT, CDR2 YYREEE (reference sequence). CDR3 DNA sequence: TGTGCCAGCAGCTCGGACCCCGGGGAGGATACGCAGTATTTT. It is translated as CASSSDPGEDTQYF.

The CDR3 here is CASSRQTGLGYTF. The CDR3 coding sequence is TGTGCCAGCAGCAGACAAACAGGTTTAGGCTACACCTTC. The chain has TRBV7-9 and TRBJ1-2; a possible D gene is TRBD1 (5 bases). This CDR3 contains 13 residues. Germline V gene lookup returns CDR1 SEHNR and CDR2 FQNEAQ (reference sequence). Trimming left V 5 bases short and J 8 bases short, with 15 bases between. The full variable domain, its missing parts supplied by reference TRBV7-9 and TRBJ1-2, is DTGVSQNPRHKITKRGQNVTFRCDPISEHNRLYWYRQTLGQGPEFLTYFQNEAQLEKSRLLSDRFSAERPKGSFSTLEIQRTEQGDSAMYLCASSRQTGLGYTFGSGTRLTVV.

The chain carries TRBV18 and TRBJ2-4, with D perhaps TRBD1 (6 bases). V lost 1 base to trimming and J lost 8 bases, with 9 bases between them. CDR1 KGHSH and CDR2 LQKENI come from the germline V gene. CDR3 length equals 13 residues. The CDR3 sequence is CASSPLNRDIQYF. CDR3 coding DNA: TGTGCCAGCTCACCACTTAACAGGGACATTCAGTACTTC.

This rearrangement joins TRBV12-5 to TRBJ1-5; tentatively, D is TRBD1 (6 bases). The CDR3 contains 13 residues. The V gene lost 3 bases and the J gene lost 6 bases, with 9 bases spanning the gap. The germline V gene has CDR1 LGHNT and CDR2 FRNRAP. The CDR3 sequence is CASGLGGSQPQHF. Here the CDR3 DNA reads TGTGCTAGTGGTTTAGGGGGATCTCAGCCCCAGCATTTT.

As DNA, the CDR3 is TGTGCCTGGAGCGCCTTTGGGGGGAATCAGCCCCAGCATTTT. Translation gives CAWSAFGGNQPQHF. V is TRBV30 and J is TRBJ1-5, with a weak D call TRBD1 (5 bases). Trimming cost V 3 bases and J 4 bases, with 13 bases left between them. The V gene's germline CDR1 is GTSNPN and CDR2 SVGIG (reference sequence). CDR3 length equals 14 residues.

The rearrangement joins TRBV5-6 to TRBJ1-3; D remains ambiguous. V gave up 2 bases and J gave up 3 bases, with 6 bases separating them. This CDR3 is 13 amino acids long. Germline V lookup: CDR1 SGHDT, CDR2 YYEEEE. For the CDR3, the DNA is TGTGCCAGCAGCTTCAGAAGTGGAAACACCATATATTTT. This codes for CASSFRSGNTIYF.

The chain uses TRBV10-3 and TRBJ2-7, with D uncertain. The CDR3 consists of 12 residues. V was trimmed by 3 bases and J by 2 bases, leaving 5 bases between them. Germline V gene lookup returns CDR1 ENHRY and CDR2 SYGVKD. CDR3 bases: TGTGCCATCAGTGACGGGCCCTACGAGCAGTACTTC. Protein: CAISDGPYEQYF.